This TCR beta chain was captured by sequencing in a study of CD8+ T cells in alopecia areata. Study conclusions and caveats: A large proportion of expanded lesional clones were detected persisting in scalp and blood during tofacitinib.

Specified treatment: oral pan-JAK inhibitor, 5-10 mg twice daily. It was cDNA, reverse transcribed from extracted RNA, that served as the sequencing template. Only in-frame clones appear in the TCRdb table, and some are missing; sequencing was by immunoSEQ multiplex PCR. The table shows around 200,000 clones, with about 60% occurring only once. This clone occurred once. The antigen remains undetermined. Sequenced material: CD4+ T cells sorted from blood, taken at week 4, from a patient treated with tofacitinib. The clonotype originates from a human donor with alopecia areata.

The CDR3 DNA reads as TGTGCCTGTTTCACCGGGGGTCCCTACGAGCAGTACTTC. It translates to CACFTGGPYEQYF. The rearrangement joins TRBV30 to TRBJ2-7, with a possible D match to TRBD2 (6 bases). This CDR3 is built from 13 residues. The V end lost 6 bases, the J end lost 2 bases, and 14 bases lay between the germline ends. The V gene's germline CDR1 is GTSNPN and CDR2 SVGIG (reference sequence). The whole variable domain, filled in from reference TRBV30 and TRBJ2-7, reads SQTIHQWPATLVQPVGSPLSLECTVEGTSNPNLYWYRQAAGRGLQLLFYSVGIGQISSEVPQNLSASRPQDRQFILSSKKLLLSDSGFYLCACFTGGPYEQYFGPGTRLTVT.